What follows are 29 T cell receptor beta chains derived from one specimen sequenced in a study of OX40 agonist ivuxolimab in advanced cancers. Here immunoSEQ multiplex PCR was the method, and the copy in TCRdb shows in-frame clones only, minus some. Among fewer than 80,000 clones listed, 75% to 90% were seen once. Sequences were derived from CD4+ or CD8+ T cells sorted from blood, sampled in a trial of the OX40 agonist ivuxolimab. The receptor source for this set is an adult with an advanced solid tumor such as melanoma, head and neck, liver or kidney cancer.

This clone was picked up a small number of times. The chain carries TRBV7-3 and TRBJ2-5; D perhaps matches TRBD2 (5 bases). Germline assignment: CDR1 SGHTA and CDR2 FQGTGA. There are 15 residues in the CDR3. With 0 bases removed from V and 3 bases from J, the gap between germline ends came to 11 bases. This CDR3 is CASSLTGSREETQYF. The CDR3 region has the DNA TGTGCCAGCAGCTTAACTGGGAGTAGAGAAGAGACCCAGTACTTC.

The chain employs TRBV28 and TRBJ2-5; 10 bases agree with TRBD2. Germline CDR1 is MDHEN and CDR2 is SYDVKM. Unmatched junction bases numbered 0, after V lost 2 bases and J lost 3 bases. This CDR3 has 14 amino acids. The CDR3 coding sequence is TGTGCCAGCAGTTTACTAGCGGGGGAAGAGACCCAGTACTTC. As protein: CASSLLAGEETQYF.

The chain uses TRBV28 and TRBJ2-7, with 10 bases matching TRBD2. Germline V gives CDR1 MDHEN, CDR2 SYDVKM. The CDR3 contains 16 residues. Germline trimming cut 2 bases from V and 7 bases from J; bases unmatched to any gene: 11. CDR3 DNA: TGTGCCAGCAGTTTAGCCCAGCGGGGGGGAGATGGGGAGCAGTACTTC. The encoded protein is CASSLAQRGGDGEQYF.

This chain uses TRBV6-4 with TRBJ1-1, with D possibly matching TRBD1 (5 bases). V was clipped by 6 bases and J by 4 bases, with 18 bases between them. Per the germline V gene, CDR1 is MRHNA and CDR2 is SNTAGT. The CDR3 has 15 amino acids. The CDR3 nucleotides read TGTGCCAGCAGCCCCCAGGGAGGGAGGATCACTGAAGCTTTCTTT. Amino acids: CASSPQGGRITEAFF.

V is TRBV25-1 and J is TRBJ2-7; D is uncertain. Germline V gene lookup returns CDR1 MGHDK and CDR2 SYGVNS. CDR3 length: 11 residues. Trimming took off 5 bases at V and 3 bases at J, with 5 bases between the two ends. For the CDR3, the DNA is TGTGCCAGCAGTCGTCTCTACGAGCAGTACTTC. Its translation: CASSRLYEQYF.

The rearrangement joins TRBV19 to TRBJ1-1; TRBD1 agrees at 9 bases. V shed 7 bases and J 5 bases; nucleotides not matched to a gene: 8. Germline V gene lookup returns CDR1 LNHDA and CDR2 SQIVND (reference sequence). This CDR3 comprises 14 residues. CDR3 sequence (DNA): TGTGCCAGTAAGGGGTACAGGGGGCAAACTGAAGCTTTCTTT. Encoded protein: CASKGYRGQTEAFF.

The chain joins TRBV4-1 to TRBJ2-3; D may correspond to TRBD1 or TRBD2 (5 bases each). V lost 0 bases and J lost 6, with 7 bases in between. Germline assignment: CDR1 MGHRA and CDR2 YSYEKL. This CDR3 has 13 amino acids. This CDR3 is CASSQDWGDTQYF. The CDR3 DNA is TGCGCCAGCAGCCAAGATTGGGGGGATACGCAGTATTTT.

The rearrangement uses TRBV4-2 and TRBJ2-1; 8 bases line up with TRBD2. Germline values: CDR1 LGHNA, CDR2 YNFKEQ. With 1 base clipped from V and 7 bases from J, the junction kept 6 bases outside the gene matches. This CDR3 is built from 15 residues. Here the CDR3 DNA reads TGTGCCAGCAGCCAAGGGAGCGGGGGATTAAATGAGCAGTTCTTC. The encoded protein is CASSQGSGGLNEQFF.

Here the CDR3 reads CASSTYGTATSYNEQFF. As DNA, the CDR3 is TGTGCCAGCAGTACCTACGGGACAGCGACCTCGTACAATGAGCAGTTCTTC. This sequence joins TRBV2 and TRBJ2-1, with TRBD1 identical over 7 bases. The CDR3 is made up of 17 amino acids. Germline V gene sequence: CDR1 SNHLY, CDR2 FYNNEI. After removal of 5 bases from V and 4 bases from J, the junction contained 14 bases not matched to a gene.

The rearrangement joins TRBV7-8 to TRBJ1-4; TRBD1 is a possible D gene (5 bases). Per germline, CDR1 SGHVS and CDR2 FQNEAQ. V lost 0 bases to trimming and J lost 6 bases, with 11 bases between them. CDR3 length equals 15 residues. CDR3 sequence: CASSLAEGRYEKLFF. CDR3 sequence (DNA): TGTGCCAGCAGCTTAGCTGAGGGACGGTATGAAAAACTGTTTTTT.

This clone was seen a few times. This chain connects TRBV23-1 to TRBJ1-2; 8 positions agree with TRBD1. TRBV23-1 is noted as an ORF with a role that remains uncertain. This CDR3 has 15 amino acids. V was pared by 3 bases and J by 4 bases, with 7 bases of the junction left unmatched. CDR3 sequence reads: CASSHVTGDGYGYTF. The CDR3 bases are TGCGCCAGCAGTCACGTGACAGGGGACGGCTATGGCTACACCTTC.

This clone was found once. CDR3 residues: CASSFHGGFSNQPQHF. CDR3 bases: TGTGCCAGCAGTTTTCACGGAGGATTCAGCAATCAGCCCCAGCATTTT. This sequence joins TRBV28 and TRBJ1-5; D remains unclear. The V end was cut by 3 bases, the J end by 1 base, with 13 bases between. Germline V gene sequence: CDR1 MDHEN, CDR2 SYDVKM. CDR3 size: 16 residues.

J is TRBJ1-2 and V is TRBV5-1, with 9 bases lining up with TRBD1. The ends lost 4 bases at V and 8 bases at J; junction bases unmatched: 6. Germline CDR1 and CDR2: SGHRS and YFSETQ. CDR3 length equals 13 residues. The CDR3 region has the DNA TGCGCCAGCAGCGTAGGGACAGGGAACGGCTACACCTTC. Residues: CASSVGTGNGYTF.

The rearrangement joins TRBV28 to TRBJ1-5, with a weak D call TRBD1 (6 bases). CDR3 length equals 16 residues. CDR1 and CDR2 (germline): MDHEN, SYDVKM. Trimming cost V 5 bases and J 2 bases, with 16 bases left between them. CDR3 sequence reads: CASSQRQALGNQPQHF. In DNA form, the CDR3 reads TGTGCCAGCAGTCAACGACAGGCTTTGGGCAATCAGCCCCAGCATTTT.

The chain employs TRBV5-5 and TRBJ1-2; D not resolved. The CDR3 contains 15 residues. The germline gives CDR1 SGHKS, CDR2 YYEKEE (reference sequence). V was clipped by 5 bases and J by 8 bases, with 22 bases between them. The CDR3 region has the DNA TGTGCCAGCAGGTTTGCTAACAGTCCCTCGGGGGGCTACACCTTC. Amino acids: CASRFANSPSGGYTF.

The rearrangement uses TRBV18 and TRBJ2-1, with D possibly TRBD2 on 5 matching bases. The germline gives CDR1 KGHSH, CDR2 LQKENI. V lost 9 bases, J lost 6 bases, and 15 bases lay in between. The length of the CDR3 is 13 residues. CDR3 in DNA: TGTGCCAGTAAAGGAGGAGTCCTCAATGAGCAGTTCTTC. Its protein is CASKGGVLNEQFF.

The rearrangement joins TRBV5-4 to TRBJ1-3, with D perhaps matching TRBD1 (6 bases). CDR1 is SGHNT, CDR2 YYREEE, per germline (reference sequence). The CDR3 is 18 amino acids. V was shortened by 1 base and J by 4 bases, with 21 bases between the two germline ends. CDR3 DNA: TGTGCCAGCAGCTTGTCGGTAGGGGGAGGCGGAATAGGAAACACCATATATTTT. Translating gives CASSLSVGGGGIGNTIYF.

V usage is TRBV11-2 and J usage is TRBJ2-2, with D possibly TRBD2 on 6 matching bases. Germline V gene sequence: CDR1 SGHAT, CDR2 FQNNGV. CDR3 size: 14 residues. V lost 6 bases, J lost 1 base, and 9 bases lay in between. CDR3 in amino acids: CASSSRGNTGELFF. CDR3 DNA: TGTGCCAGCAGTTCGCGGGGGAACACCGGGGAGCTGTTTTTT.

This sequence joins TRBV30 and TRBJ1-1; TRBD1 matches at 8 bases. The CDR3 is 13 residues long. The V gene end was trimmed by 4 bases and the J gene end by 1 base; junction bases not matched to a gene: 2. Germline assignment: CDR1 GTSNPN and CDR2 SVGIG (reference sequence). The CDR3 nucleotides read TGTGCCTGGACAGGGGGCTCGAACACTGAAGCTTTCTTT. It specifies CAWTGGSNTEAFF. Together with reference TRBV30 and TRBJ1-1, the CDR3 gives the full variable domain: SQTIHQWPATLVQPVGSPLSLECTVEGTSNPNLYWYRQAAGRGLQLLFYSVGIGQISSEVPQNLSASRPQDRQFILSSKKLLLSDSGFYLCAWTGGSNTEAFFGQGTRLTVV.

This rearrangement joins TRBV27 to TRBJ2-4; TRBD1 matches 11 bases. The CDR3 is made up of 16 amino acids. CDR1 and CDR2 from the germline V gene are MNHEY and SMNVEV (reference sequence). V was clipped by 6 bases and J by 7 bases; unmatched bases: 11. The CDR3 spells CASSLGDRGRVNIQYF. DNA for the CDR3: TGTGCCAGCAGCCTAGGGGACAGGGGGAGAGTGAACATTCAGTACTTC.

CDR3 bases: TGTGCCAGCAGCCCCGGAGGGGGCCATCATGGCTACACCTTC. As protein: CASSPGGGHHGYTF. The J gene is TRBJ1-2, the V gene TRBV7-3, with 7 bases matching TRBD1. In germline, CDR1 is SGHTA, CDR2 FQGTGA. The CDR3 runs 14 residues. With V trimmed by 5 bases and J by 6 bases, 9 bases remained unmatched.

The V gene is TRBV7-9, the J gene TRBJ1-6; D unclear. The CDR3 spans 14 residues. Trimming removed 3 bases from V and 10 bases from J, with 13 bases in between. The germline V gene has CDR1 SEHNR and CDR2 FQNEAQ (reference sequence). The CDR3 region has the DNA TGTGCCAGCAGCTTTGGGTCGGCTTCGTCACCCCTCCACTTT. Protein sequence: CASSFGSASSPLHF.

A single count supports this clone. The chain has TRBV15 and TRBJ1-5; D remains unclear. The CDR3 loop spans 16 amino acids. Germline loops: CDR1 LNHNV, CDR2 YYDKDF (reference sequence). Trimming took off 0 bases at V and 1 base at J, with 10 bases between the two ends. The CDR3 protein is CATSRDTGMSNQPQHF. The DNA for the CDR3 is TGTGCCACCAGCAGAGATACGGGGATGAGCAATCAGCCCCAGCATTTT. Using reference TRBV15 and TRBJ1-5 for the parts outside the CDR3, the full variable domain is DAMVIQNPRYQVTQFGKPVTLSCSQTLNHNVMYWYQQKSSQAPKLLFHYYDKDFNNEADTPDNFQSRRPNTSFCFLDIRSPGLGDTAMYLCATSRDTGMSNQPQHFGDGTRLSIL.

CDR3 bases: TGTGCCAGCAAAGGCGGGCTGTCCCCTGGAAACACCATATATTTT. It codes for CASKGGLSPGNTIYF. The chain couples TRBV28 to TRBJ1-3; no definite D call. Trimming took 7 bases from V and 2 from J, leaving 15 bases between them. The CDR3 length is 15 residues. Germline CDR1 is MDHEN and CDR2 is SYDVKM.

The genes are TRBV29-1 and TRBJ2-1; 9 positions match TRBD1. This CDR3 contains 12 residues. The germline V gene encodes CDR1 SQVTM and CDR2 ANQGSEA. V lost 6 bases and J lost 6; bases outside the gene matches: 3. DNA of the CDR3: TGCAGCGTCTGGACAGGGGTCAATGAGCAGTTCTTC. Its protein is CSVWTGVNEQFF.

This sequence joins TRBV12-5 and TRBJ1-1; D may be TRBD1 (6 bases). The V gene's germline CDR1 is LGHNT and CDR2 FRNRAP. V was shortened by 5 bases and J by 2 bases, with 18 bases between the two germline ends. The CDR3 extends over 16 amino acids. Here the CDR3 DNA reads TGTGCTAGTGGTCCGGGACATAGGGCTACTAACACTGAAGCTTTCTTT. The encoded protein is CASGPGHRATNTEAFF.

The chain employs TRBV18 and TRBJ1-1, with D perhaps TRBD1 (5 bases). This CDR3 comprises 16 residues. Germline loops: CDR1 KGHSH, CDR2 LQKENI. Trimming pared 3 bases from V and 0 bases from J, leaving 14 bases between. CDR3 DNA sequence: TGTGCCAGCTCACCGTTTCAGGGCGGCTTGAACACTGAAGCTTTCTTT. It encodes CASSPFQGGLNTEAFF. Supplemented by reference TRBV18 and TRBJ1-1, the full variable domain reads NAGVMQNPRHLVRRRGQEARLRCSPMKGHSHVYWYRQLPEEGLKFMVYLQKENIIDESGMPKERFSAEFPKEGPSILRIQQVVRGDSAAYFCASSPFQGGLNTEAFFGQGTRLTVV.

The CDR3 spells CASSPQGGSYNSPLHF. The DNA for the CDR3 is TGTGCCAGCAGCCCGCAAGGGGGCTCCTATAATTCACCCCTCCACTTT. The chain joins TRBV9 to TRBJ1-6; D is perhaps TRBD1 (6 bases). The CDR3 extends over 16 amino acids. The V end was cut by 4 bases, the J end by 0 bases, with 11 bases between. Germline lookup yields CDR1 SGDLS and CDR2 YYNGEE.

The chain uses TRBV5-1 and TRBJ1-2; no reliable D call. Per the germline V gene, CDR1 is SGHRS and CDR2 is YFSETQ. The V end was cut by 1 base, the J end by 2 bases, with 6 bases between. CDR3 size: 13 residues. The CDR3 coding sequence is TGCGCCAGCAGCTTGACAGCCAACTATGGCTACACCTTC. Its protein is CASSLTANYGYTF.